Given below is one T cell receptor (beta chain) in context. The record originates from a study of blood T cell repertoires in COVID-19. As for the study in general: The origin of the acute and convalescent COVID-19 samples was the United States, Italy and Spain. T cells, B-cell-depleted T cells, or PBMCs provided the cDNA or gDNA that served as material.

The CDR3 loop spans 13 amino acids. Trimming removed 8 bases from V and 6 bases from J, with 13 bases in between. CDR1 is SEHNR, CDR2 FQNEAQ, per germline (reference sequence). As processed by the authors: Using reference gene primer amplification, nucleated cell counts were estimated. The assay was immunoSEQ multiplex PCR, and TCRdb's table has in-frame clones only and misses some. V, J and clone size are taken as reported in that table, and D and trimming were inferred from the DNA itself. The sample gives 200,000 to 300,000 clones, around 87% of which show up once; roughly 3% is in the top ten. This sequence originates from a woman aged 25-40 years who had recovered from COVID-19. Sequenced: peripheral blood. The chain links TRBV7-9 to TRBJ1-4; TRBD1 might be the D (6 bases). The CDR3 DNA sequence: TGTGCCAGCCAGCGGGACACCCATGAAAAACTGTTTTTT. It translates to CASQRDTHEKLFF. Full variable domain (missing parts from reference TRBV7-9 and TRBJ1-4): DTGVSQNPRHKITKRGQNVTFRCDPISEHNRLYWYRQTLGQGPEFLTYFQNEAQLEKSRLLSDRFSAERPKGSFSTLEIQRTEQGDSAMYLCASQRDTHEKLFFGSGTQLSVL.